This T cell receptor beta chain was recovered during a study of T-cell memory formation after mild COVID-19 (dated by TCRdb to the early 2020s). For the study in its entirety: TCR sequence clusters from the two donors were found to be largely donor specific. Longitudinal TCRalpha and TCRbeta repertoire sequencing tracked T-cell clones expanding and contracting after mild COVID-19 in a couple of donors. The cohort comprised two young, previously healthy adult volunteers, one female and one male. The paper's findings and limits, for the study overall: Clones contracting from day 15 to 85 had balanced CD4/CD8 phenotypes, while a second wave expanding from day 15 to 37 was biased towards CD4+. Only two mild cases were covered by the study, and larger cohorts that include severe cases with pre-infection samples were considered necessary. Contracting CD4+ clones were found mainly in CM and EM memory subsets, while CD8+ clones were enriched in EMRA. The detection of some responding clones in pre-infection memory suggests that pre-existing cross-reactive memory T cells joined the SARS-CoV-2 response. SARS-CoV-2 specificity was not confirmed for the second-wave clones peaking on day 37.

For CDR1 and CDR2, the germline V gene (reference sequence) lists DFQATT and SNEGSKA. The CDR3 starts with the cysteine, ends with the phenylalanine, and has 11 residues. The CDR3 DNA has 33 bases and is translated from base 1. To note about this clonotype: Its antigen has not been determined. No base quality information exists; no much larger clone differs at one position.

PBMCs were isolated by Ficoll-Paque density gradient centrifugation. Reads for this sample came from an Illumina NovaSeq 6000. TCRalpha and TCRbeta cDNA libraries were built by 5'RACE with constant-segment primers, adding sample barcodes and unique molecular identifiers. RNA was extracted from every sample with Trizol reagent. The libraries were amplified in two PCR steps, and the second step added a second sample barcode and Illumina TruSeq adapters. Sequencing of libraries was performed on an Illumina NovaSeq with 2 x 150 bp paired-end reads. The source study handled its data this way. The reads were demultiplexed and collapsed into UMI-guided consensus sequences using migec v1.2.7. Using mixcr v2.1.11, UMI consensuses were aligned to TRA and TRB V and J templates and then assembled into clonotypes. Clonotypes were classified as expanded or contracted when called significant by both edgeR and NoisET, with noise models trained on biological replicates. edgeR calls used a false discovery rate-adjusted p below 0.01 and a log2 fold-change threshold of 1. As an exploratory analysis of dynamics, max-normalized trajectories of the 1000 most abundant clonotypes were examined with PCA combined with hierarchical clustering. Separately sequenced CD4+ and CD8+ repertoires were used to assign the CD4 or CD8 phenotype of responding clones. TCRdb handled the public reads itself, with Q25 trimming in fastp and clone calling in MiXCR, and kept productive beta chains. Entries are consolidated by CDR3 protein sequence, retaining the most common genes and DNA. The V and J calls follow TCRdb's processing rather than the paper's. This sample comprises a few hundred thousand distinct CDR3 sequences, 20% to 25% of them detected only once. Approximately 12% of the sample is in the top ten clones.

This receptor was identified in an adult woman who had mild COVID-19 (a few samples of this study predate the infection). The sample titles of this study are shuffled in the database, so cell type and time point are left out; the donor was told from shared clones. Rearrangement joined TRBV20-1 to TRBJ2-1; 8 bases in the junction line up with TRBD2. Source material: PBMCs or a T cell subset sorted from them (not recorded which). The CDR3 amino acid sequence is: CSTTSVNEQFF. The nucleotides read TGCAGCACGACTAGCGTCAATGAGCAGTTCTTC.